This T cell receptor (beta chain) derives from a study of T cell responses to AZD1222 COVID-19 vaccine. Study-wide points: Spike-wide coverage was observed for vaccine-associated CD4 TCRs, with dominant responses at 160-218 and 743-854. Spike-specific TCR depth and breadth grew after two AZD1222 doses.

Details on this clone: Its antigen remains unidentified. This specimen includes other DNA sequences encoding the same CDR3.

Assay used: immunoSEQ multiplex PCR; TCRdb lists only in-frame clones, some missing. The repertoire holds 120,000 or so clones, with roughly 85% as singletons. Germline V gene lookup returns CDR1 SGHTA and CDR2 FQGNSA. The V end lost 0 bases, the J end lost 0 bases, and 6 bases lay between the germline ends. The CDR3 spans 15 residues. V gene TRBV7-2 combines with J gene TRBJ2-1, with D possibly TRBD2 on 6 matching bases. This TCR came from an adult in good health. This specimen consisted of peripheral blood, obtained on day 0 of AZD1222 vaccination. The chain's CDR3 is CASSLAGSSYNEQFF. CDR3 DNA: TGTGCCAGCAGCTTAGCCGGGAGCTCCTACAATGAGCAGTTCTTC.